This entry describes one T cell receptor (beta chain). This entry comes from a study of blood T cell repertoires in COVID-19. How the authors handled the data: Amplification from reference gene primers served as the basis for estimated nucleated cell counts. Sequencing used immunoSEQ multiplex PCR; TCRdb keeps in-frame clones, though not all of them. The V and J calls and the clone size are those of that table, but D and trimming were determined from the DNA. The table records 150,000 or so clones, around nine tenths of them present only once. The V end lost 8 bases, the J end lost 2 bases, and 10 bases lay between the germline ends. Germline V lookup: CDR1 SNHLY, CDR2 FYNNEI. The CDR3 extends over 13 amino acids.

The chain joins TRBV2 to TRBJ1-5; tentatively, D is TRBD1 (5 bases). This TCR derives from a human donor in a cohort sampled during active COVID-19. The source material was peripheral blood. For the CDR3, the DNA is TGTGCCAGCGCGGGGCAGCGCAATCAGCCCCAGCATTTT. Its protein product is CASAGQRNQPQHF.